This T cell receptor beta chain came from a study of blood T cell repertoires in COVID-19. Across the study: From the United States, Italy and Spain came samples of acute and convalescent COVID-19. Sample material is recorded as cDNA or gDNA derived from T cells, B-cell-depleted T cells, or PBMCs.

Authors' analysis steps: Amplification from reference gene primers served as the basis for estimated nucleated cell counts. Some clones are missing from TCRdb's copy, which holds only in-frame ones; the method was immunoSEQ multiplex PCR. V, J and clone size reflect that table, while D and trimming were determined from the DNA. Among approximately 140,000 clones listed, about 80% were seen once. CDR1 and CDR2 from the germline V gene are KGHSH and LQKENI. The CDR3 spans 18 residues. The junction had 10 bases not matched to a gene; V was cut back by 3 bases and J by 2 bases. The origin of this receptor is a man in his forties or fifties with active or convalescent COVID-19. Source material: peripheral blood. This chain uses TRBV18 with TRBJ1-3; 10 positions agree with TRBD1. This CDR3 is CASSPVPGQGRTGNTIYF. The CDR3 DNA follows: TGTGCCAGCTCACCCGTCCCGGGACAGGGGCGAACTGGAAACACCATATATTTT.